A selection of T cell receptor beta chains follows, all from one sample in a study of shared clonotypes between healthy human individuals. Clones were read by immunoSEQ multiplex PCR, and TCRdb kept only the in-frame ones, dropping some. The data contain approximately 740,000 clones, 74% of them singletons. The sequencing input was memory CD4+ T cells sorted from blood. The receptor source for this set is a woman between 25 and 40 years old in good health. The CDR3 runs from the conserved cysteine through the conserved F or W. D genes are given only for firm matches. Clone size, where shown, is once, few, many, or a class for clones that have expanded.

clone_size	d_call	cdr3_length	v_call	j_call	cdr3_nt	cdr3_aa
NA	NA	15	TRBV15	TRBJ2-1	TGTGCCACCAGCAGAGATTTGGGGACACGTAATGAGCAGTTCTTC	CATSRDLGTRNEQFF
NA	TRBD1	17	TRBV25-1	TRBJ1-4	TGTGCCAGCAGTACATCCGGACAGGCCTCAACTAATGAAAAACTGTTTTTT	CASSTSGQASTNEKLFF
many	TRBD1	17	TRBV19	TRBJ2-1	TGTGCCAGTAGTATAGACTCCGGGACAGGGGGCTACAATGAGCAGTTCTTC	CASSIDSGTGGYNEQFF
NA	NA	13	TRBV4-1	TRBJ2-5	TGCGCCAGCAGCCAAGGACCTCTGGAGACCCAGTACTTC	CASSQGPLETQYF
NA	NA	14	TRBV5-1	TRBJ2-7	TGCGCCAGCAGCTCCATCCCCGGAGACTACGAGCAGTACTTC	CASSSIPGDYEQYF
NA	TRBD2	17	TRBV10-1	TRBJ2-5	TGCGCCAGCAGTGCGGGACTAGCGAACCCCCGACAAGAGACCCAGTACTTC	CASSAGLANPRQETQYF
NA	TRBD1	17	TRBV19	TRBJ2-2	TGTGCCAGTAGTCAAGGACAGGGCCGCGTGGGCACCGGGGAGCTGTTTTTT	CASSQGQGRVGTGELFF
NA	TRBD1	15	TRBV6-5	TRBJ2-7	TGTGCCAGCAGTTACACACAGGGGCAGGGATACGAGCAGTACTTC	CASSYTQGQGYEQYF
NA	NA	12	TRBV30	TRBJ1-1	TGTGCCTGGGGTGGGTCGGGGACTGAAGCTTTCTTT	CAWGGSGTEAFF
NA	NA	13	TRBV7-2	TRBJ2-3	TGTGCCAGCAGCTTTCCAGCCACAGATACGCAGTATTTT	CASSFPATDTQYF
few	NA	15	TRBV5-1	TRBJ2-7	TGCGCCAGCGAAAATACGGACAGCGGTAGCCTCGAGCAGTACTTC	CASENTDSGSLEQYF
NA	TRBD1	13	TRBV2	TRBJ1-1	TGTGCCAGCAGTCGACAGGGACACACTGAAGCTTTCTTT	CASSRQGHTEAFF
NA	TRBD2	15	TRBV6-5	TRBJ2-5	TGTGCCAGCAGCCCGGGGACTAGCGGCCAAGAGACCCAGTACTTC	CASSPGTSGQETQYF
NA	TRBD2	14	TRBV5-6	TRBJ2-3	TGTGCCAGCAGCTTGGCTAGCGGGACAGATACGCAGTATTTT	CASSLASGTDTQYF
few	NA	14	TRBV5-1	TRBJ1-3	TGCGCCAGCAGCTGGGGGACGGAAGGAAACACCATATATTTT	CASSWGTEGNTIYF